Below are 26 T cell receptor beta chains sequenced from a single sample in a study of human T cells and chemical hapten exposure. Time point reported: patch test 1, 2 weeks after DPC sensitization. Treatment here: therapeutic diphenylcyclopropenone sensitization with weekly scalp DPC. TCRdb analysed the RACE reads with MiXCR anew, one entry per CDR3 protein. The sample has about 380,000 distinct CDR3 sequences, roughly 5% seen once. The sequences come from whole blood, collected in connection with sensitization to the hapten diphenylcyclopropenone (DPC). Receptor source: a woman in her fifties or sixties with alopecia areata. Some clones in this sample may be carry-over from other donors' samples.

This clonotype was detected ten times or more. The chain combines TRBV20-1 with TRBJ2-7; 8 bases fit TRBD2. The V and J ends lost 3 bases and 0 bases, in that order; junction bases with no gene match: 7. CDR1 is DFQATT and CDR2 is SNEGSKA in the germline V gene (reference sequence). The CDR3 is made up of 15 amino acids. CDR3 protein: CSASASGSYSYEQYF. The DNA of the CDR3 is TGCAGTGCTAGTGCTAGCGGGTCTTACTCCTACGAGCAGTACTTC.

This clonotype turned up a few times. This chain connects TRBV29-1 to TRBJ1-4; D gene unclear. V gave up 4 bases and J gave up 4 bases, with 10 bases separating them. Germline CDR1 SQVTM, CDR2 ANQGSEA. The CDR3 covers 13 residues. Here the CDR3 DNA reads TGCAGCGTTGGGCGGCAGATTAATGAAAAACTGTTTTTT. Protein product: CSVGRQINEKLFF.

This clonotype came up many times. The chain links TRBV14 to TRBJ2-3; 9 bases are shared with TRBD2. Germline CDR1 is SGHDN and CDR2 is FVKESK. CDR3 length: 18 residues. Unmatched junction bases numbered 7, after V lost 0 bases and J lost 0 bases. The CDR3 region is CASSQDLRAGGSTDTQYF. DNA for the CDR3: TGTGCCAGCAGCCAAGATTTGAGAGCGGGGGGAAGCACAGATACGCAGTATTTT.

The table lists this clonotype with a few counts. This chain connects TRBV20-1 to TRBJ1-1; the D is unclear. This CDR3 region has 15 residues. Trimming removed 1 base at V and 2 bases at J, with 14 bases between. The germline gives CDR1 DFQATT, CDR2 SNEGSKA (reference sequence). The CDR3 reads CSARGPGGYNTEAFF. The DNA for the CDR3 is TGCAGTGCTAGAGGGCCCGGAGGTTATAACACTGAAGCTTTCTTT.

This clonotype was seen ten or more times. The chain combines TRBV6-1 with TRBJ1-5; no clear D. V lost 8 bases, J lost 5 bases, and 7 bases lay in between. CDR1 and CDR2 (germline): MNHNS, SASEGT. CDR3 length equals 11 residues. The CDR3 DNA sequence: TGTGCCAGCCGGGCCGATCAGCCCCAGCATTTT. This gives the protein CASRADQPQHF.

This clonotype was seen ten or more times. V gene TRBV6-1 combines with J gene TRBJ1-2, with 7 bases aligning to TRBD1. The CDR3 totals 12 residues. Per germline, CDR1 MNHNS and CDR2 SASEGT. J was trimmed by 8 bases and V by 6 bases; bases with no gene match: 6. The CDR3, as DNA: TGTGCCAGCAGGTTCGACAGGGAAGGCTACACCTTC. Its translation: CASRFDREGYTF.

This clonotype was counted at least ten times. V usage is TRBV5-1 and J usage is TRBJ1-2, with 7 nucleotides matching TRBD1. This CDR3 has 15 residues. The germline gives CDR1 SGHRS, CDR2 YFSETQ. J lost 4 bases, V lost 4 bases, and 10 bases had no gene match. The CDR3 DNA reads TGCGCCAGCAGCCCCGGTTCAGGGGGGGGCTATGGCTACACCTTC. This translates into CASSPGSGGGYGYTF.

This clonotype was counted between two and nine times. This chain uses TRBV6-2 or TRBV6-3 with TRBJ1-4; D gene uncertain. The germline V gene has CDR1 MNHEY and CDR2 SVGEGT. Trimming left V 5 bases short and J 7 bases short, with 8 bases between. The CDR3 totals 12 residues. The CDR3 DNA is TGTGCCAGCAGTCCACCTCTTGAAAAACTGTTTTTT. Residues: CASSPPLEKLFF.

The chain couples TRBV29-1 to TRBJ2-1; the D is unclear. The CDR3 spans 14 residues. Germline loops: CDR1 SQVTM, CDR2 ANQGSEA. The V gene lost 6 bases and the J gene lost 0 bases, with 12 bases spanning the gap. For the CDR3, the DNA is TGCAGCGTAAAAAGGGCTAGCTCCTACAATGAGCAGTTCTTC. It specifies CSVKRASSYNEQFF.

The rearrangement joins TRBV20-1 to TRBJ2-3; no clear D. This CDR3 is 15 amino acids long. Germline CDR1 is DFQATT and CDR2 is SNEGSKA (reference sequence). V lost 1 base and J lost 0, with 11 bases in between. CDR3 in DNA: TGCAGTGCTAGAGTGGCCGCTACTAGCACAGATACGCAGTATTTT. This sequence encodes CSARVAATSTDTQYF.

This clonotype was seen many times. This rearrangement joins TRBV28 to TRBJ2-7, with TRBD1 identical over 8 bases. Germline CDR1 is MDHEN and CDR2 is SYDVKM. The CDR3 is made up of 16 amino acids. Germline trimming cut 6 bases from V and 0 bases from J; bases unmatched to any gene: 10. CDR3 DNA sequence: TGTGCCAGCAGGTACCAAACCGGGACAGGCTCCTACGAGCAGTACTTC. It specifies CASRYQTGTGSYEQYF. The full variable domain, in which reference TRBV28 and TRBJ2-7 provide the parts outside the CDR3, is DVKVTQSSRYLVKRTGEKVFLECVQDMDHENMFWYRQDPGLGLRLIYFSYDVKMKEKGDIPEGYSVSREKKERFSLILESASTNQTSMYLCASRYQTGTGSYEQYFGPGTRLTVT.

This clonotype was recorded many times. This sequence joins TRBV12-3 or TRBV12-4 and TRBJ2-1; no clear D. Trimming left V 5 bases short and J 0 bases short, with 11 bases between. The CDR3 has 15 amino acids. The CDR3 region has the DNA TGTGCCAGCAGTCCCTTGTTAAGCTCCTACAATGAGCAGTTCTTC. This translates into CASSPLLSSYNEQFF.

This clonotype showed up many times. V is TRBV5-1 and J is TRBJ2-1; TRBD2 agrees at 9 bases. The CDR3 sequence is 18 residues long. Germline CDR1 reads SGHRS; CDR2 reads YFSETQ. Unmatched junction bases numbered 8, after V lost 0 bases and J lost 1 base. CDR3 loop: CASSLDIAGASSYNEQFF. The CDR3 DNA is TGCGCCAGCAGCTTGGACATAGCGGGAGCCTCTTCCTACAATGAGCAGTTCTTC.

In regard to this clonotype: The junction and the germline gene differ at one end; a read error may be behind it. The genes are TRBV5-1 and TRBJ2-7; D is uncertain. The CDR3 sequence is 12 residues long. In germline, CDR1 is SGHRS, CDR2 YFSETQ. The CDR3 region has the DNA TGCGCCAGCAGCTCGGATTGGGTCGATTCGGTATTC. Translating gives CASSSDWVDSVF.

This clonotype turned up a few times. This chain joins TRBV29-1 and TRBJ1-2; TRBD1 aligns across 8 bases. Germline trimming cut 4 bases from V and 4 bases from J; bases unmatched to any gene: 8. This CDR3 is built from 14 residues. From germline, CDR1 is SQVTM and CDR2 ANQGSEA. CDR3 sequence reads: CSVGGIDRGYGYTF. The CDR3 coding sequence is TGCAGCGTTGGGGGCATCGACAGGGGCTATGGCTACACCTTC.

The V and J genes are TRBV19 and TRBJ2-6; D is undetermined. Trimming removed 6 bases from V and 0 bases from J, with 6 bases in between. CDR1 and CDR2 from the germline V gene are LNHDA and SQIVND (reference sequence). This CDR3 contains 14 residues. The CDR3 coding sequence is TGTGCCAGTAGATCGAGCTCTGGGGCCAACGTCCTGACTTTC. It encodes CASRSSSGANVLTF.

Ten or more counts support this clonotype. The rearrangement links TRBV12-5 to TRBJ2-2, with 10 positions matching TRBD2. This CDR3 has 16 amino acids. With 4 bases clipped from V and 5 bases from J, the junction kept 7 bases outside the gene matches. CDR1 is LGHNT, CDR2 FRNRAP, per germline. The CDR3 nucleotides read TGTGCTAGTGGTTCACAGCGGGAGGGCGAAACCGGGGAGCTGTTTTTT. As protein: CASGSQREGETGELFF.

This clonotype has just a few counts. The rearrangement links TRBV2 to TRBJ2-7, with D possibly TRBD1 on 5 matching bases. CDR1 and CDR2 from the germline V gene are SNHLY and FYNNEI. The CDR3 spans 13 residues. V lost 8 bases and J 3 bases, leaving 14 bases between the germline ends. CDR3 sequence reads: CASWPGPSYEQYF. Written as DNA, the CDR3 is TGTGCCAGCTGGCCAGGGCCAAGCTACGAGCAGTACTTC.

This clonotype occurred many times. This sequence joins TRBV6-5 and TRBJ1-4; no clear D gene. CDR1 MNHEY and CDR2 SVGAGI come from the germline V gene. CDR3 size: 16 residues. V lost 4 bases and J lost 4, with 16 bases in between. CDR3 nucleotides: TGTGCCAGCAGTTCCTTAAGGAGCCCACTTAATGAAAAACTGTTTTTT. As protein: CASSSLRSPLNEKLFF.

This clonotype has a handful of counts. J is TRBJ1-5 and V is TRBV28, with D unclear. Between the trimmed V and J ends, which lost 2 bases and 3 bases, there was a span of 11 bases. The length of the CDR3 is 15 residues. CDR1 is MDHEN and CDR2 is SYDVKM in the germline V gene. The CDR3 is CASSLRISVNQPQHF. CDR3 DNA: TGTGCCAGCAGTTTACGGATCTCCGTCAATCAGCCCCAGCATTTT.

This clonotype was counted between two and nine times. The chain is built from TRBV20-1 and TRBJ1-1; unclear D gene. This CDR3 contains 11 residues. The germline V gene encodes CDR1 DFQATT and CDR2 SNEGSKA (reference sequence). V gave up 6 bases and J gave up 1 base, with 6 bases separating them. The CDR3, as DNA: TGCAGTGCCGCTTGGAACACTGAAGCTTTCTTT. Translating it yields CSAAWNTEAFF.

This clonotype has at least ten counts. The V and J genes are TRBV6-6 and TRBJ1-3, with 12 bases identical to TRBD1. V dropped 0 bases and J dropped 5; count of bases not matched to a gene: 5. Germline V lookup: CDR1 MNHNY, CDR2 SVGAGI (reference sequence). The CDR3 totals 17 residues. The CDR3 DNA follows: TGTGCCAGCAGTTACTCAGGGGGGACAGGGGGCAGAAACACCATATATTTT. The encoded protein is CASSYSGGTGGRNTIYF.

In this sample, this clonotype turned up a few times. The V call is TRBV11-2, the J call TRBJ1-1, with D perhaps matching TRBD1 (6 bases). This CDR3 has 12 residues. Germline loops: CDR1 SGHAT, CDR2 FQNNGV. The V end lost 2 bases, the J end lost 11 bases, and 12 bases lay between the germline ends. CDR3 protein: CASSLSRGRAFF. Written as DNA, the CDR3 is TGTGCCAGCAGCTTAAGCCGGGGGCGGGCTTTCTTT.

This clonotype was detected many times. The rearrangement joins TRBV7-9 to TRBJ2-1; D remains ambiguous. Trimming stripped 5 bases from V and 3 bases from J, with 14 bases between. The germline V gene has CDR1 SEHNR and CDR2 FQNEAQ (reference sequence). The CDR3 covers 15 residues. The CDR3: CASSIDRLDYNEQFF. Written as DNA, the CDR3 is TGTGCCAGCAGCATCGACCGCCTCGACTACAATGAGCAGTTCTTC.

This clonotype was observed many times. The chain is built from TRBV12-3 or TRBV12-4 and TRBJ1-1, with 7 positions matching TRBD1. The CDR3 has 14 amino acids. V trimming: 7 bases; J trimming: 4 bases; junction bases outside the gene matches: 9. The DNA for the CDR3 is TGTGCCAGCATTCTAACAGGGGACGGCACTGAAGCTTTCTTT. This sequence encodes CASILTGDGTEAFF.

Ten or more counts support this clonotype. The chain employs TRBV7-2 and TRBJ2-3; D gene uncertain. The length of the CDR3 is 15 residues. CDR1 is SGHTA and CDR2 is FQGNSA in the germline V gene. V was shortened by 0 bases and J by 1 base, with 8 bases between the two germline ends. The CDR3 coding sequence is TGTGCCAGCAGCTTAGCGACTTTTCGCACAGATACGCAGTATTTT. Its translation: CASSLATFRTDTQYF.